A selection of T cell receptor beta chains follows, all from one sample in a study of OX40 agonist ivuxolimab in advanced cancers. Data came from immunoSEQ multiplex PCR; TCRdb stores just in-frame clones and leaves some out. Counted here are roughly 67,000 clones, approximately 89% occurring once; the ten biggest clones make up approximately 0.72%. Sample: CD4+ or CD8+ T cells sorted from blood, taken in a trial of the OX40 agonist ivuxolimab. The receptors originated from an adult with an advanced solid tumor such as melanoma, head and neck, liver or kidney cancer. CDR3s include the opening cysteine and the closing phenylalanine or tryptophan. D genes are given only for firm matches. Not all rows give a size; the values are once, few, many and, for expanded clones, a class.

v_gene	j_gene	abundance	d_gene	CDR3nt	CDR3aa
TRBV7-2	TRBJ2-5	NA	TRBD2	TGTGCCAGCAGCTTAGGTCCCAGCGGGGGGGCCTCGGAGACCCAGTACTTC	CASSLGPSGGASETQYF
TRBV6-1	TRBJ2-6	NA	NA	TGTGCCAGCAGTGGAATAAGGGCTAATCCCCACTCTGGGGCCAACGTCCTGACTTTC	CASSGIRANPHSGANVLTF
TRBV7-2	TRBJ2-5	NA	TRBD1	TGTGCCAGCAGCTCCTGGACAGGAGAGACCCAGTACTTC	CASSSWTGETQYF
TRBV7-8	TRBJ1-4	NA	NA	TGTGCCAGCAGCTTAGCGCTGGGCAGGGGTTTTAATGAAAAACTGTTTTTT	CASSLALGRGFNEKLFF
TRBV19	TRBJ1-1	few	NA	TGTGCCAGTAGTATACCAGGGAGGGGAGCTTTCTTT	CASSIPGRGAFF
TRBV30	TRBJ1-5	NA	TRBD1	TGTGCCTGGAGACAGGGGGCAGGGCAGCCCCAGCATTTT	CAWRQGAGQPQHF
TRBV28	TRBJ1-1	NA	TRBD1	TGTGCCAGCCGCCAAATCCGGGACAGGGTGGGGACGGGTGAAGCTTTCTTT	CASRQIRDRVGTGEAFF
TRBV4-2	TRBJ1-6	few	TRBD1	TGTGCCAGCAGCGCTCCAGCAGGGGGCTCTAATTCACCCCTCCACTTT	CASSAPAGGSNSPLHF
TRBV18	TRBJ1-5	few	NA	TGTGCCAGCTCACCAGGGGTTTCTAGCAATCAGCCCCAGCATTTT	CASSPGVSSNQPQHF
TRBV2	TRBJ1-5	few	TRBD1	TGTGCCAGCAGGAGGGGGCAGGGACAGCCCCAGCATTTT	CASRRGQGQPQHF
TRBV5-6	TRBJ2-7	NA	NA	TGTGCCAGCAGCCGCGACAGATCCTACGAGCAGTACTTC	CASSRDRSYEQYF
TRBV19	TRBJ1-1	NA	TRBD1	TGTGCCAGTAGTAGTAGACAGGGGGCCTGGAACACTGAAGCTTTCTTT	CASSSRQGAWNTEAFF
TRBV19	TRBJ1-4	NA	NA	TGTGCCAGCCTGAACACCGATAGACAAAAACTGTTTTTT	CASLNTDRQKLFF
TRBV18	TRBJ1-4	NA	NA	TGTGCCAGCTCACCCAGCGCCGCCAATGAAAAACTGTTTTTT	CASSPSAANEKLFF
TRBV19	TRBJ1-1	NA	NA	TGTGCCAGTAGTAGTAACGGTGAAGCTTTCTTT	CASSSNGEAFF
TRBV7-7	TRBJ2-2	NA	TRBD1	TGTGCTAGCACCGAAACAGGGGCGAACGGGGAGCTGTTTTTT	CASTETGANGELFF
TRBV5-1	TRBJ1-3	few	TRBD1	TGCGCCAGCAGCGACGGACAGGTCTCTGGAAACACCATATATTTT	CASSDGQVSGNTIYF
TRBV7-6	TRBJ2-7	NA	TRBD2	TGTGCCAGCAGCTTAGGTACAGCGGGGGCCGCCTACGAGCAGTACTTC	CASSLGTAGAAYEQYF
TRBV6-5	TRBJ1-1	NA	NA	TGTGCCAGCAGTTACTCGAACCTCGGCTGGGCTTTCTTT	CASSYSNLGWAFF
TRBV7-2	TRBJ2-1	NA	TRBD2	TGTGCCAGCAGCTTAAGCGGGAGGAATGAGCAGTTCTTC	CASSLSGRNEQFF
TRBV5-1	TRBJ1-2	NA	NA	TGCGCCAGCAGCTTGGGGGCGCTCTATGGCTACACCTTC	CASSLGALYGYTF
TRBV7-2	TRBJ2-4	once	TRBD1	TGTGCCAGCAGCTTAGGCCACAGGGGGAACATTCAGTACTTC	CASSLGHRGNIQYF
TRBV19	TRBJ2-5	NA	NA	TGTGCCAGTAGACTAGGTAGGGCCCAGTACTTC	CASRLGRAQYF
TRBV9	TRBJ2-5	NA	NA	TGTGCCAGCAGCCTAGAAGAGACCCAGTACTTC	CASSLEETQYF
TRBV11-2	TRBJ1-2	NA	NA	TGTGCCAGCAGCTTAGGACAGAGCTATGGCTACACCTTC	CASSLGQSYGYTF
TRBV9	TRBJ1-6	NA	NA	TGTGCCAGCAGCGTAGGCTCAGGGAGTTATAATTCACCCCTCCACTTT	CASSVGSGSYNSPLHF
TRBV6-6	TRBJ2-7	NA	TRBD1	TGTGCCAGCAGTTCGACAGGGGGTCCCTACGAGCAGTACTTC	CASSSTGGPYEQYF
TRBV7-9	TRBJ2-7	NA	TRBD2	TGTGCCAGCAGCTTAGGATCGGGGGGGCCAAACGAGCAGTACTTC	CASSLGSGGPNEQYF
TRBV10-2	TRBJ1-6	NA	TRBD1	TGCGCCAGTGCAAATCCGACAGGGGGTGGATCACCCCTCCACTTT	CASANPTGGGSPLHF
TRBV28	TRBJ1-1	NA	NA	TGTGCCAGCAGCCCCCGTGCGGTGAACACTGAAGCTTTCTTT	CASSPRAVNTEAFF
TRBV6-5	TRBJ2-1	once	TRBD2	TGTGCCAGCAGTAGGAGCGGGAGGTACAATGAGCAGTTCTTC	CASSRSGRYNEQFF
TRBV27	TRBJ2-3	NA	NA	TGTGCCAGCAGTTTATGGGGGCGCCCCACAGATACGCAGTATTTT	CASSLWGRPTDTQYF
TRBV2	TRBJ2-1	NA	TRBD2	TGTGCCAGCAGTCCGCTTAGCGGGAGGGTGGATGAGCAGTTCTTC	CASSPLSGRVDEQFF
TRBV19	TRBJ1-2	NA	NA	TGTGCCAGTAGTATAGGGGGTTTACAGGGCTATGGCTACACCTTC	CASSIGGLQGYGYTF
TRBV10-2	TRBJ2-5	NA	NA	TGCGCCAGCAGTGAGATTGGGGGGCAGACCCAGTACTTC	CASSEIGGQTQYF
TRBV19	TRBJ2-5	NA	NA	TGTGCCAGTAGTGGCCATGCGGCAGGTGAAGAGACCCAGTACTTC	CASSGHAAGEETQYF
TRBV5-8	TRBJ1-2	few	TRBD1	TGTGCCAGCAGCTCAGGGGACAGTATTAACTATGGCTACACCTTC	CASSSGDSINYGYTF
TRBV21-1	TRBJ1-1	NA	NA	TGTGCCGTCATCCAACCCGGGGCCCCCTTGGTGACTGAAGCTTTCTTT	CAVIQPGAPLVTEAFF
TRBV18	TRBJ1-5	NA	NA	TGTGCCAGCTCATCGGATCGCAATCAGCCCCAGCATTTT	CASSSDRNQPQHF
TRBV7-6	TRBJ2-7	NA	NA	TGTGCCAGCAGCTTAGTTACGGGATCCTACGAGCAGTACTTC	CASSLVTGSYEQYF
TRBV27	TRBJ1-1	NA	NA	TGTGCCAGCAGTCCGCTGAACAGGTTGAACACTGAAGCTTTCTTT	CASSPLNRLNTEAFF
TRBV4-3	TRBJ1-3	NA	NA	TGCGCCAGCAGCCAAGATAATTTTGTGGGAAACACCATATATTTT	CASSQDNFVGNTIYF
TRBV7-2	TRBJ1-6	NA	NA	TGTGCCAGCAGCTCCAGGGTTGCCCAAGAATCACCCCTCCACTTT	CASSSRVAQESPLHF
TRBV5-8	TRBJ2-2	NA	NA	TGTGCCAGCAGCTTCAGGGGCATTGGCGGGGAGCTGTTTTTT	CASSFRGIGGELFF
TRBV28	TRBJ2-5	NA	NA	TGTGCCAGCGAAACCTCAAAGGGGGGCTTGAGGGAGACCCAGTACTTC	CASETSKGGLRETQYF
TRBV5-1	TRBJ2-7	NA	TRBD1	TGCGCCAGCAGCCTGACGCCCGACAGGGGGTACGAGCAGTACTTC	CASSLTPDRGYEQYF
TRBV9	TRBJ1-2	NA	NA	TGTGCCAGCAGCGTAGCGGATACGGGGGGCTACACCTTC	CASSVADTGGYTF
TRBV5-1	TRBJ2-7	NA	TRBD2	TGCGCCAGCAGCCGGGGACTAGCGGGAGGGCCACGCGAGCAGTACTTC	CASSRGLAGGPREQYF
TRBV18	TRBJ2-2	NA	NA	TGTGCCAGCTCACCCAACACCGGGGAGCTGTTTTTT	CASSPNTGELFF
TRBV9	TRBJ1-3	NA	NA	TGTGCCAGCAGCCGTCCGGGACGGAGCTCTGGAAACACCATATATTTT	CASSRPGRSSGNTIYF
TRBV9	TRBJ1-6	NA	TRBD1	TGTGCCAGCAGCGTAGACGGACAGGGATATTCACCCCTCCACTTT	CASSVDGQGYSPLHF
TRBV7-9	TRBJ1-5	NA	NA	TGTGCCAGCAGCTTAGCGCTGGGGCAGAATAGCAATCAGCCCCAGCATTTT	CASSLALGQNSNQPQHF
TRBV21-1	TRBJ1-5	NA	NA	TGTGCCAGCAGCAAAGCTGGGGGTAGCAATCAGCCCCAGCATTTT	CASSKAGGSNQPQHF
TRBV19	TRBJ2-1	NA	NA	TGTGCCAGTAGTGGTGGGGCAGGGGTCTACAATGAGCAGTTCTTC	CASSGGAGVYNEQFF
TRBV5-1	TRBJ2-7	NA	TRBD1	TGCGCCAGCAGCTCAGCAGGTCCGGGACAGGGGGGGTACGAGCAGTACTTC	CASSSAGPGQGGYEQYF
TRBV18	TRBJ2-2	NA	TRBD1	TGTGCCAGCTCACCACTGACAGGGGGCGCGAACACCGGGGAGCTGTTTTTT	CASSPLTGGANTGELFF
TRBV21-1	TRBJ1-2	NA	NA	TGTGCCAGCCGTCGGGACAGGGGACGATCGGGCTATGGCTACACCTTC	CASRRDRGRSGYGYTF
TRBV12-2	TRBJ2-5	once	NA	TGTGCAAGTCGCTTACCGGCTAGCGGGGCCGCCCGAACAAGGTACCAAGAGACCCAGTACTTC	CASRLPASGAARTRYQETQYF
TRBV2	TRBJ2-3	NA	NA	TGTGCCAGCATTCGTGTTCTAGCCGGGGTGGCAGATACGCAGTATTTT	CASIRVLAGVADTQYF
TRBV28	TRBJ2-3	NA	NA	TGTGCCAGCCGAAGTCTCGGGGACCATCAGTATTTT	CASRSLGDHQYF